A selection of T cell receptor beta chains follows, all from one sample in a study of cytomegalovirus exposure and HLA in healthy donors. Only in-frame clones appear in the TCRdb table, and some are missing; sequencing was by immunoSEQ multiplex PCR. The sample has some 240,000 clones, approximately 83% seen once. Sequencing was carried out using PBMCs. All receptors derive from a woman aged 30 to 39 in good health and CMV-seropositive. Both conserved end residues are part of each CDR3. D genes are given only for firm matches. The listing skips clone size in some rows; elsewhere it reads once, few, many or a size class.

d_call	v_call	j_call	clone_size	cdr3_length	cdr3_aa	cdr3_nt
TRBD2	TRBV10-3	TRBJ2-2	-	16	CAISDIGSGKPGELFF	TGTGCCATCAGTGACATCGGTAGCGGGAAACCCGGGGAGCTGTTTTTT
-	TRBV19	TRBJ2-1	-	15	CASQVAGNGNNEQFF	TGTGCCAGTCAGGTCGCGGGTAACGGAAACAATGAGCAGTTCTTC
-	TRBV7-3	TRBJ2-7	-	15	CASSLWSSLVGQLYF	TGTGCCAGCAGCTTATGGAGTAGTCTGGTTGGACAGCTGTACTTC
TRBD2	TRBV18	TRBJ2-3	-	15	CASSPGGGPSDTQYF	TGTGCCAGCTCACCAGGGGGAGGGCCATCAGATACGCAGTATTTT
-	TRBV12-5	TRBJ1-1	-	15	CASGLAQGMITEAFF	TGTGCTAGTGGTTTGGCTCAGGGTATGATCACTGAAGCTTTCTTT
-	TRBV7-8	TRBJ2-5	-	14	CASSSITRKETQYF	TGTGCCAGCAGCAGCATTACTAGAAAAGAGACCCAGTACTTC
TRBD1	TRBV19	TRBJ2-6	-	18	CASSIGQGLSSGANVLTF	TGTGCCAGTAGTATCGGACAGGGGTTAAGCTCTGGGGCCAACGTCCTGACTTTC
-	TRBV5-1	TRBJ2-7	-	11	CASSFDGGKYF	TGCGCCAGCAGCTTCGACGGGGGAAAGTACTTC
-	TRBV9	TRBJ1-2	-	16	CASSVAPQAKIYGYTF	TGTGCCAGCAGCGTAGCTCCCCAGGCTAAAATCTATGGCTACACCTTC
-	TRBV30	TRBJ1-2	once	11	CAWRRGGGYTF	TGTGCCTGGAGAAGGGGAGGCGGCTACACCTTC
TRBD1	TRBV6-1	TRBJ2-7	-	13	CASKPTGPYEQYF	TGTGCCAGCAAACCGACAGGGCCCTACGAGCAGTACTTC
TRBD1	TRBV27	TRBJ1-2	-	16	CASSPSTGDLNYGYTF	TGTGCCAGCAGTCCGTCAACAGGGGATCTTAACTATGGCTACACCTTC
-	TRBV7-9	TRBJ2-1	-	17	CASSLVSPGLGYNEQFF	TGTGCCAGCAGCTTAGTCTCTCCGGGATTGGGGTACAATGAGCAGTTCTTC
TRBD1	TRBV10-3	TRBJ1-2	once	16	CAISPRGTGDLKGYTF	TGTGCCATCAGTCCTCGGGGGACAGGGGATTTGAAGGGCTACACCTTC
-	TRBV4-1	TRBJ1-4	few	15	CASSRWGLVGEKLFF	TGCGCCAGCAGCCGATGGGGACTAGTGGGTGAAAAACTGTTTTTT
TRBD1	TRBV29-1	TRBJ1-2	-	12	CSATDRVRGYTF	TGCAGCGCCACCGACAGGGTCAGGGGCTACACCTTC
TRBD2	TRBV5-1	TRBJ2-3	-	16	CASSLGTSGRTDTQYF	TGCGCCAGCAGCCTCGGGACTAGCGGTCGCACAGATACGCAGTATTTT
-	TRBV6-5	TRBJ1-1	-	14	CASSYYVGGTEAFF	TGTGCCAGCAGTTACTACGTCGGCGGCACTGAAGCTTTCTTT
TRBD1	TRBV4-1	TRBJ2-7	-	16	CASSQDIGQGAFEQYF	TGCGCCAGCAGCCAAGATATAGGACAGGGGGCATTCGAGCAGTACTTC
TRBD2	TRBV6-5	TRBJ2-1	-	13	CASSYGREGEQFF	TGTGCCAGCAGTTACGGCAGGGAGGGAGAGCAGTTCTTC
TRBD2	TRBV5-1	TRBJ2-5	-	19	CASSSGRAGGPVVGETQYF	TGCGCCAGCAGCTCAGGAAGAGCGGGAGGGCCGGTTGTTGGAGAGACCCAGTACTTC
-	TRBV23-1	TRBJ1-1	few	18	CASSPHRRGGPKNTEAFF	TGCGCCAGCAGTCCCCACCGGCGAGGGGGACCCAAGAACACTGAAGCTTTCTTT
-	TRBV7-8	TRBJ1-3	-	15	CASSFGASSGNTIYF	TGTGCCAGCAGCTTTGGGGCCAGCTCTGGAAACACCATATATTTT
TRBD1	TRBV6-1	TRBJ1-2	-	12	CASSETGDGYTF	TGTGCCAGCAGTGAGACAGGGGATGGCTACACCTTC
-	TRBV6-1	TRBJ2-4	-	10	CASSRNIQYF	TGTGCCAGCTCTAGAAACATTCAGTACTTC
-	TRBV30	TRBJ2-5	-	14	CAWSDDDYVKTQYF	TGTGCCTGGAGTGATGATGACTATGTAAAGACCCAGTACTTC
TRBD1	TRBV6-1	TRBJ2-7	-	13	CASRGTGPSEQYF	TGTGCCAGCAGGGGGACAGGACCCAGCGAGCAGTACTTC
-	TRBV13	TRBJ1-1	-	13	CASSLNSPFEAFF	TGTGCCAGCAGCTTAAATTCTCCGTTTGAAGCTTTCTTT
TRBD1	TRBV29-1	TRBJ2-7	few	14	CSVAGTGSSYEQYF	TGCAGCGTCGCCGGGACAGGGAGCTCCTACGAGCAGTACTTC
-	TRBV7-6	TRBJ2-3	once	14	CASSLRPGADTQYF	TGTGCCAGCAGCTTAAGGCCCGGAGCAGATACGCAGTATTTT
-	TRBV7-9	TRBJ2-5	-	15	CASSLFKGLIETQYF	TGTGCCAGCAGCTTATTCAAGGGGTTGATAGAGACCCAGTACTTC
TRBD2	TRBV7-2	TRBJ2-5	-	17	CASSPFGRATGWETQYF	TGTGCCAGCAGCCCATTTGGGAGGGCAACAGGTTGGGAGACCCAGTACTTC
-	TRBV6-4	TRBJ2-1	-	16	CASSDSPAEDLNEQFF	TGTGCCAGCAGTGACTCGCCAGCGGAGGATCTTAATGAGCAGTTCTTC
TRBD1	TRBV25-1	TRBJ1-1	-	15	CASSPRDRVLGEAFF	TGTGCCAGCAGTCCAAGGGACAGGGTTTTGGGTGAAGCTTTCTTT
-	TRBV5-1	TRBJ1-3	-	16	CASSLAGGRSGNTIYF	TGCGCCAGCAGCTTGGCGGGGGGTCGCTCTGGAAACACCATATATTTT
TRBD2	TRBV13	TRBJ2-2	few	14	CASSVSGRSGELFF	TGTGCCAGCAGCGTTAGCGGGAGGTCCGGGGAGCTGTTTTTT
-	TRBV19	TRBJ2-7	few	14	CASSIVGTDYEQYF	TGTGCCAGTAGTATAGTTGGGACTGATTACGAGCAGTACTTC
-	TRBV9	TRBJ2-1	few	21	CASSATRGPHHKTSSYNEQFF	TGTGCCAGCAGCGCGACCAGGGGACCCCATCATAAAACGAGCTCCTACAATGAGCAGTTCTTC
-	TRBV6-6	TRBJ2-1	-	14	CASTISGGMNEQFF	TGTGCCAGCACTATTTCCGGAGGGATGAATGAGCAGTTCTTC
-	TRBV19	TRBJ2-7	-	15	CASSPLRDTPDEQYF	TGTGCCAGTAGTCCTCTCCGGGACACCCCCGACGAGCAGTACTTC
-	TRBV6-1	TRBJ2-7	-	17	CASSEAEGTRLFYEQYF	TGTGCCAGCAGTGAAGCGGAGGGAACCCGCTTGTTCTACGAGCAGTACTTC
-	TRBV6-1	TRBJ1-5	-	17	CASSDRRGSEWNQPQHF	TGTGCCAGCAGTGATAGAAGGGGCTCGGAATGGAATCAGCCCCAGCATTTT
TRBD1	TRBV4-1	TRBJ2-5	-	13	CASSLRGRETQYF	TGCGCCAGCAGCCTCAGGGGGCGGGAGACCCAGTACTTC
-	TRBV6-1	TRBJ1-5	-	17	CASSEAVGSRVNQPQHF	TGTGCCAGCAGTGAAGCGGTAGGGTCCAGGGTCAATCAGCCCCAGCATTTT
TRBD2	TRBV29-1	TRBJ2-3	-	16	CSVPSLAGGPIDTQYF	TGCAGCGTCCCTTCGCTAGCGGGAGGGCCGATAGATACGCAGTATTTT
-	TRBV19	TRBJ1-5	-	15	CASGGTTDGNRPQHF	TGTGCCAGTGGGGGGACGACGGATGGCAATCGGCCCCAGCATTTT
TRBD1	TRBV6-1	TRBJ1-1	-	13	CAGGQGLNTEAFF	TGTGCCGGGGGACAGGGTCTGAACACTGAAGCTTTCTTT
TRBD1	TRBV6-5	TRBJ1-1	-	14	CASSYSFPGGEAFF	TGTGCCAGCAGTTACTCGTTTCCAGGGGGCGAAGCTTTCTTT
TRBD2	TRBV7-2	TRBJ2-7	-	14	CASSLEGSGREQYF	TGTGCCAGCAGCTTAGAAGGTAGCGGGAGGGAGCAGTACTTC
TRBD2	TRBV4-2	TRBJ2-7	once	15	CASQTAASGSYEQYF	TGTGCCAGCCAGACGGCGGCTAGCGGATCCTACGAGCAGTACTTC